These 32 T cell receptor beta chains were sequenced from one sample in a study of CD8 T cells in Susac syndrome. Random hexamers were used to reverse transcribe roughly 0.5 to 1 ug of RNA. TCRdb fed the immunoSEQ multiplex PCR reads into MiXCR, producing one record per CDR3 protein. The data contain 150,000 to 160,000 distinct CDR3 sequences, roughly 94% of them singletons. The sample taken for sequencing was CD8+ T cells from PBMCs. The receptors come from a human donor with multiple sclerosis.

The gene calls are TRBV18 and TRBJ2-5; TRBD1 agrees at 9 bases. Losses at the gene ends were 3 bases for V and 4 bases for J; bases not matched to a gene: 12. This CDR3 region has 17 residues. Germline CDR1 and CDR2: KGHSH and LQKENI. CDR3 sequence (DNA): TGTGCCAGCTCACCGCGGATGACGGGACAGGGAGTAGAGACCCAGTACTTC. Protein: CASSPRMTGQGVETQYF.

The J gene is TRBJ2-7, the V gene TRBV4-3; D might be TRBD2 (5 bases). The V end lost 0 bases, the J end lost 1 base, and 13 bases lay between the germline ends. Per the germline V gene, CDR1 is LGHNA and CDR2 is YSLEER. The CDR3 sequence is 16 residues long. The CDR3: CASSQDIASGSYEQYF. The CDR3 DNA reads TGCGCCAGCAGCCAAGATATCGCGTCGGGGTCCTACGAGCAGTACTTC.

Here the CDR3 DNA reads TGTGCCAGCAGTTACTCCGAAACCAGCAGCGCCTACGAGCAGTACTTC. Translation: CASSYSETSSAYEQYF. The chain combines TRBV6-2 or TRBV6-3 with TRBJ2-7, with unresolved D. The CDR3 is 16 amino acids. V was trimmed by 0 bases and J by 2 bases, leaving 14 bases between them. CDR1 is MNHEY and CDR2 is SVGEGT in the germline V gene.

The CDR3 here is CATSKGTFDSDEQFF. The CDR3 DNA sequence: TGTGCCACCAGCAAAGGTACATTCGACTCAGATGAGCAGTTCTTC. The rearrangement uses TRBV15 and TRBJ2-1; the D is unclear. Trimming removed 4 bases from V and 8 bases from J, with 18 bases in between. There are 15 residues in the CDR3. Germline V lookup: CDR1 LNHNV, CDR2 YYDKDF (reference sequence).

This clonotype showed up just once. CDR3 protein: CASSGRLAGTDTQYF. Here the CDR3 DNA reads TGTGCCAGCAGCGGAAGACTAGCGGGTACAGATACGCAGTATTTT. The chain uses TRBV9 and TRBJ2-3; TRBD2 agrees at 10 bases. V gave up 3 bases and J gave up 3 bases; unmatched junction bases: 4. CDR3 length equals 15 residues. Germline V gene data show CDR1 as SGDLS and CDR2 as YYNGEE.

This sequence joins TRBV15 and TRBJ2-1, with TRBD2 identical over 11 bases. The trim removed 8 bases at V and 14 bases at J, leaving 14 bases unmatched. The CDR3 contains 14 residues. From germline, CDR1 is LNHNV and CDR2 YYDKDF (reference sequence). The CDR3 DNA is TGTGCCACCGCCGGGAGGGTTAGCGGGGGGGCGGAGTTCTTC. It encodes CATAGRVSGGAEFF.

CDR3 amino acids: CASSLNSQHQPQHF. For the CDR3, the DNA is TGTGCCAGCAGCTTGAACAGTCAGCATCAGCCCCAGCATTTT. The chain uses TRBV5-6 and TRBJ1-5; D gene uncertain. The ends were cut back, 1 base at V and 5 bases at J, with 10 bases in the middle. This CDR3 is built from 14 residues. In germline, CDR1 is SGHDT, CDR2 YYEEEE.

This chain joins TRBV4-1 and TRBJ1-5, with D possibly TRBD1 on 6 matching bases. The CDR3 has 15 residues. Between the trimmed V and J ends, which lost 0 bases and 6 bases, there was a span of 12 bases. The V gene's germline CDR1 is MGHRA and CDR2 YSYEKL. CDR3 amino acids: CASSQDPGAGQPQHF. CDR3 DNA: TGCGCCAGCAGCCAAGATCCGGGGGCGGGTCAGCCCCAGCATTTT.

The J gene is TRBJ1-1, the V gene TRBV19, with a possible D match to TRBD1 (5 bases). With 1 base removed from V and 6 bases from J, the gap between germline ends came to 9 bases. CDR3 size: 13 residues. Germline assignment: CDR1 LNHDA and CDR2 SQIVND (reference sequence). CDR3 in DNA: TGTGCCAGTAGTATAGGTGCAGGGTCTGAAGCTTTCTTT. Amino acid sequence: CASSIGAGSEAFF.

The chain uses TRBV9 and TRBJ1-2; perhaps TRBD1 as D (5 bases). This CDR3 has 13 residues. The V and J ends lost 4 bases and 8 bases respectively, with 15 bases between them. CDR1 and CDR2 from the germline V gene are SGDLS and YYNGEE. As DNA, the CDR3 is TGTGCCAGCAGCCCTCAAACGGGGGGAGGCTACACCTTC. Translated: CASSPQTGGGYTF.

This chain joins TRBV30 and TRBJ2-2, with D perhaps given as TRBD1 or TRBD2 (5 bases each). From germline, CDR1 is GTSNPN and CDR2 SVGIG (reference sequence). Trimming removed 2 bases at V and 2 bases at J, with 9 bases between. The CDR3 is 14 residues long. The CDR3 here is CAWSTGPNTGELFF. The DNA of the CDR3 is TGTGCCTGGAGTACGGGGCCCAACACCGGGGAGCTGTTTTTT.

CDR3 coding DNA: TGTGCCAGCAGAGAACCGGGAACCGAAGAGACCCAGTACTTC. As protein: CASREPGTEETQYF. The chain uses TRBV3-1 and TRBJ2-5; possible D gene TRBD2, 5 bases. Per germline, CDR1 LGHDT and CDR2 YNNKEL (reference sequence). The CDR3 loop spans 14 amino acids. V was trimmed by 6 bases and J by 3 bases, leaving 14 bases between them.

The V and J genes are TRBV9 and TRBJ2-5; no firm D call. The V and J ends lost 0 bases and 5 bases respectively, with 14 bases between them. CDR1 SGDLS and CDR2 YYNGEE come from the germline V gene. CDR3 length: 15 amino acids. The CDR3, as DNA: TGTGCCAGCAGCGTAGAGGGAACTCCGAGGGAGACCCAGTACTTC. Its protein is CASSVEGTPRETQYF.

The rearrangement links TRBV30 to TRBJ2-7; possibly TRBD1 for D (6 bases). CDR1 and CDR2 from the germline V gene are GTSNPN and SVGIG (reference sequence). The V end was cut by 4 bases, the J end by 4 bases, with 14 bases between. The length of the CDR3 is 13 residues. CDR3 sequence (DNA): TGTGCCTGGACGACACAGGGTCATTACGAGCAGTACTTC. Amino acids: CAWTTQGHYEQYF.

The chain recombines TRBV4-3 with TRBJ2-7; 7 bases are a match to TRBD1. CDR1 and CDR2 (germline): LGHNA, YSLEER. V gave up 2 bases and J gave up 4 bases; unmatched junction bases: 8. The CDR3 loop spans 15 amino acids. The CDR3: CASSQTTGMAYEQYF. The DNA for the CDR3 is TGCGCCAGCAGCCAAACGACAGGGATGGCATACGAGCAGTACTTC.

The CDR3 sequence: CASSFQSPRDPEQYF. The CDR3 DNA reads TGTGCCAGCAGCTTCCAATCCCCCCGAGACCCCGAGCAGTACTTC. The chain combines TRBV7-9 with TRBJ2-7; no clear D gene. From germline, CDR1 is SEHNR and CDR2 FQNEAQ (reference sequence). This CDR3 region has 15 residues. The V and J ends lost 3 bases and 6 bases respectively, with 18 bases between them.

CDR3 DNA sequence: TGTGCCACCAGTGAGACAGACAATGAGCAGTTCTTC. It specifies CATSETDNEQFF. The chain recombines TRBV24-1 with TRBJ2-1; weak D call: TRBD1 (5 bases). Trimming removed 4 bases at V and 5 bases at J, with 5 bases between. The CDR3 has 12 residues. Per germline, CDR1 KGHDR and CDR2 SFDVKD.

The chain carries TRBV6-5 and TRBJ2-1; 9 positions match TRBD2. V trimming: 6 bases; J trimming: 3 bases; junction bases outside the gene matches: 6. The length of the CDR3 is 15 residues. CDR1 is MNHEY, CDR2 SVGAGI, per germline. The CDR3 spells CASRSGLAFYNEQFF. CDR3 coding DNA: TGTGCCAGCAGGAGCGGACTAGCGTTCTACAATGAGCAGTTCTTC.

With regard to this clonotype: The CDR3 ends on some other residue instead of the conserved phenylalanine or tryptophan, so this is likely a read error. This chain uses TRBV9 with TRBJ1-2; 7 nucleotides match TRBD1. CDR3 length: 15 residues. Per germline, CDR1 SGDLS and CDR2 YYNGEE. J gave up 7 bases and V 3 bases, and 12 bases lay outside the gene matches. The DNA for the CDR3 is TGTGCCAGCAGCGCCTGGGACAGCCAAGGGGGTGGCTACACCTCC. This codes for CASSAWDSQGGGYTS.

V usage is TRBV28 and J usage is TRBJ1-6, with D hard to call. The CDR3 has 12 residues. Germline-derived CDR1 and CDR2 are MDHEN and SYDVKM. V lost 5 bases and J lost 14, with 13 bases in between. CDR3 loop: CASSPAVLTLHF. The CDR3 region has the DNA TGTGCCAGCAGTCCGGCCGTGCTCACCCTCCACTTT.

This sequence joins TRBV27 and TRBJ1-1, with D possibly matching TRBD1 (5 bases). V was cut by 6 bases and J by 5 bases, with 16 bases left in between. The CDR3 consists of 14 residues. The germline CDR1 and CDR2 sequences are MNHEY and SMNVEV (reference sequence). The CDR3 region is CASSQGTFGTEAFF. In DNA, the CDR3 is TGTGCCAGCAGCCAAGGGACCTTTGGGACTGAAGCTTTCTTT.

This chain uses TRBV5-1 with TRBJ2-1; perhaps D is TRBD1 or TRBD2 (6 bases each). This CDR3 region has 13 residues. V lost 4 bases, J lost 7 bases, and 12 bases lay in between. Germline V gene sequence: CDR1 SGHRS, CDR2 YFSETQ. This CDR3 reads CASSVGGGNEQFF. The CDR3 coding sequence is TGCGCCAGCAGCGTTGGAGGGGGGAATGAGCAGTTCTTC.

The chain employs TRBV5-5 and TRBJ2-5; D is uncertain. Germline CDR1 reads SGHKS; CDR2 reads YYEKEE (reference sequence). The CDR3 spans 12 residues. V dropped 0 bases and J dropped 7 bases, with 7 bases sitting between them. The CDR3 spells CASSLAHGTQYF. CDR3 in DNA: TGTGCCAGCAGCTTGGCCCACGGGACCCAGTACTTC.

DNA of the CDR3: TGTGCCAGCAGTTACTCGGACCGCTCCCCACCCCTCCACTTT. It is translated as CASSYSDRSPPLHF. The chain has TRBV6-5 and TRBJ1-6; D remains unclear. V was clipped by 0 bases and J by 11 bases, with 11 bases between them. The CDR3 extends over 14 amino acids. Germline V CDR1 and CDR2: MNHEY, SVGAGI.

The chain carries TRBV4-1 and TRBJ2-7, with TRBD1 identical over 9 bases. Germline V CDR1 and CDR2: MGHRA, YSYEKL. This CDR3 is 15 amino acids long. V trimming: 1 base; J trimming: 4 bases; junction bases outside the gene matches: 5. CDR3 nucleotides: TGCGCCAGCAGCCAAGGATACAGGGGGCTGTACGAGCAGTACTTC. It yields the protein CASSQGYRGLYEQYF.

V gene TRBV30 combines with J gene TRBJ1-2; 8 bases align to TRBD1. The CDR3 covers 13 residues. The germline CDR1 and CDR2 sequences are GTSNPN and SVGIG (reference sequence). With 4 bases clipped from V and 4 bases from J, the junction kept 5 bases outside the gene matches. CDR3 in DNA: TGTGCCTGGATGAACAGGGGGTTCTATGGCTACACCTTC. Its translation: CAWMNRGFYGYTF.

This sequence joins TRBV27 and TRBJ2-7; D gene ambiguous. The CDR3 consists of 15 residues. Per germline, CDR1 MNHEY and CDR2 SMNVEV (reference sequence). Trimming cost V 3 bases and J 0 bases, with 12 bases left between them. The CDR3 loop is CASSLTETLSYEQYF. In nucleotides, the CDR3 is TGTGCCAGCAGTTTGACGGAAACGCTCTCCTACGAGCAGTACTTC.

There are a few counts of this clonotype. The CDR3 coding sequence is TGTGCCAGCAGTTTCAACAATGAGCAGTTCTTC. Protein sequence: CASSFNNEQFF. The rearrangement links TRBV27 to TRBJ2-1; D is unresolved. Deletions cut 3 bases from V and 5 bases from J, with 2 bases between. CDR1 and CDR2 (germline): MNHEY, SMNVEV (reference sequence). The CDR3 covers 11 residues.

This chain joins TRBV27 and TRBJ1-5, with 8 bases that match TRBD1. V was pared by 8 bases and J by 3 bases, with 6 bases of the junction left unmatched. Germline CDR1 is MNHEY and CDR2 is SMNVEV (reference sequence). CDR3 length: 14 amino acids. CDR3 protein: CASGIQGANQPQHF. In DNA, the CDR3 is TGTGCCAGCGGAATCCAGGGGGCCAATCAGCCCCAGCATTTT.

V gene TRBV20-1 combines with J gene TRBJ1-1, with D unresolved. Germline CDR1 and CDR2: DFQATT and SNEGSKA (reference sequence). CDR3 length: 14 residues. Between the trimmed V and J ends, which lost 2 bases and 1 base, there was a span of 11 bases. The CDR3 loop reads CSARWHIGNTEAFF. The CDR3 DNA sequence: TGCAGTGCTAGATGGCACATTGGGAACACTGAAGCTTTCTTT.

This chain uses TRBV10-3 with TRBJ2-1, with 7 nucleotides matching TRBD2. V was pared by 8 bases and J by 5 bases, with 9 bases of the junction left unmatched. Germline CDR1 is ENHRY and CDR2 is SYGVKD. The CDR3 totals 14 residues. The CDR3 nucleotides read TGTGCCATCGGAGAGGGACTACTGAACAATGAGCAGTTCTTC. Protein sequence: CAIGEGLLNNEQFF.

CDR3 residues: CATSGGSNQPQHF. CDR3 DNA: TGTGCCACCAGCGGGGGGAGTAATCAGCCCCAGCATTTT. This rearrangement joins TRBV15 to TRBJ1-5; D is perhaps TRBD1 (5 bases). The length of the CDR3 is 13 residues. CDR1 and CDR2 (germline): LNHNV, YYDKDF (reference sequence). Trimming cost V 5 bases and J 4 bases, with 9 bases left between them.